This T cell receptor beta chain was sequenced during a study of T cells in Graves' hyperthyroidism and ophthalmopathy. Germline lookup yields CDR1 MDHEN and CDR2 SYDVKM. V lost 4 bases to trimming and J lost 0 bases, with 23 bases between them. The CDR3 consists of 19 residues. Amplified TCR beta CDR3 regions came from RNA transcripts. HTBI primers were employed in a first-round RT-PCR of the TCR CDR3. Each CDR3 protein gets one entry after TCRdb re-called the multiplex PCR reads with MiXCR. The sample holds a few hundred thousand distinct CDR3 sequences, around 22% seen once. This chain joins TRBV28 and TRBJ2-3; D gene unclear. This TCR derives from a man younger than 40 with Graves' ophthalmopathy. Material for sequencing was blood. CDR3 coding DNA: TGTGCCAGCAGTTCCCCGGGCCAGCCTAATCTCCTTAGCACAGATACGCAGTATTTT. Its translation is CASSSPGQPNLLSTDTQYF.